This TCR beta chain was identified during a study of identical twins. Study findings and constraints: Donors were not followed over many years; analysis was cross-sectional.

MiXCR, applied by TCRdb to the 5' RACE reads, yields one record per CDR3 protein. The profile shows 700,000 or so distinct CDR3 sequences, 8.5% to 9.5% of them singletons. The germline gives CDR1 SQVTM, CDR2 ANQGSEA. V dropped 3 bases and J dropped 7; count of bases not matched to a gene: 6. The CDR3 runs to 14 residues. With regard to this clonotype: The target antigen is unknown.

This sample also appeared in a second study, on yellow fever vaccine responses in identical twins. That paper states: Vaccine-induced T cell responses in twins were reportedly observed to appear partly convergent, partly personalized.

The rearrangement uses TRBV29-1 and TRBJ1-3; 10 nucleotides line up with TRBD1. Material: PBMCs. This clonotype was obtained from a woman younger than 30 in good health. CDR3 sequence reads: CSVELTGGRNTIYF. The CDR3 DNA follows: TGCAGCGTTGAGCTGACAGGGGGCCGGAACACCATATATTTT.